This T cell receptor beta chain was sequenced during a study of identical twins' blood T cells. Regarding the study as a whole: V gene usage reportedly matched far better within twin pairs than unrelated donors.

Original handling: Per-library CDR3 reads ranged roughly 2 to 4 million; clonotypes, ~90,000 to ~550,000. TCRdb re-called the 5' RACE reads with MiXCR, one entry per CDR3 protein. The V and J calls were not made by the authors but by TCRdb's processing. Here the sample spans 400,000 or so distinct CDR3 sequences, under 30% being singletons. As regards this clonotype: Its antigen is not identified.

The receptor was derived from a woman aged 18-50 years in good health. Sequenced input: PBMCs.

This chain's CDR3 is CASSDSGSYEQYF. The DNA for the CDR3 is TGTGCCAGTAGTGATTCCGGTTCCTACGAGCAGTACTTC. The gene calls are TRBV19 and TRBJ2-7; D gene ambiguous. Germline V gene data show CDR1 as LNHDA and CDR2 as SQIVND (reference sequence). CDR3 length: 13 residues. The germline V and J ends were trimmed by 5 bases and 1 base, with 9 bases remaining between them.